This TCR beta chain was captured by sequencing in a study of blood T cell repertoires in COVID-19. Study overall: Spain, Italy and the United States supplied samples that represented acute and convalescent COVID-19. T cells, B-cell-depleted T cells, or PBMCs supplied cDNA or gDNA.

In the source study's methods: Amplification of reference gene primers provided the estimated nucleated cell counts. Assay used: immunoSEQ multiplex PCR; TCRdb lists only in-frame clones, some missing. V and J calls and clone size are those listed in that table; D and trimming were worked out from the DNA. The sample has around 18,000 clones; about 80% are singletons. The receptor comes from an older man with acute or convalescent COVID-19. Sequencing was performed on peripheral blood.

This chain's CDR3 is CASSLLENTEAFF. CDR3 nucleotide sequence: TGTGCCAGCAGCTTACTAGAGAACACTGAAGCTTTCTTT. V is TRBV7-9 and J is TRBJ1-1; D is unclear. The CDR3 extends over 13 amino acids. V shed 2 bases and J shed 1 base, with 5 bases lying between them. Per germline, CDR1 SEHNR and CDR2 FQNEAQ (reference sequence).